The T cell receptor beta chain under discussion was sequenced for a study of early T cells in non-severe SARS-CoV-2 infection. Unique molecular identifiers were attached to individual cDNA molecules. TCRdb recomputed calls from the 5' RACE reads with MiXCR, one row per CDR3 protein. The sample has over 35,000 distinct CDR3 sequences, approximately 6.5% seen once. Germline assignment: CDR1 SGHDN and CDR2 FVKESK. Deletions cut 0 bases from V and 4 bases from J, with 6 bases between. The CDR3 covers 13 residues. V and J are TRBV14 and TRBJ1-2; D remains ambiguous. The starting material was whole blood, obtained at baseline. This TCR derives from an adult who was a healthcare worker with PCR-confirmed SARS-CoV-2 infection or an uninfected control (not recorded which). The CDR3 here is CASSQDAFYGYTF. The CDR3 DNA follows: TGTGCCAGCAGCCAAGACGCCTTCTATGGCTACACCTTC.